A selection of T cell receptor beta chains follows, all from one sample in a study of beta chain features in type 1 diabetes. Data came from immunoSEQ multiplex PCR; TCRdb stores just in-frame clones and leaves some out. The repertoire holds around 350,000 clones, with 10% to 15% as singletons. What was sequenced was naive CD4+ T cells from blood. Every receptor here comes from a man between 18 and 29 years old in good health. Both conserved end residues are trimmed from each CDR3. Fields, in order: CDR3 protein, V gene, J gene.

cdr3_aa: ASSLGDRGSIQY; v_call: TRBV7-3; j_call: TRBJ2-4
cdr3_aa: ASSLGLAGPGEQY; v_call: TRBV7-9; j_call: TRBJ2-7
cdr3_aa: ASSTGQAYTGELF; v_call: TRBV5-4; j_call: TRBJ2-2
cdr3_aa: ASSVAYSNQPQH; v_call: TRBV9; j_call: TRBJ1-5
cdr3_aa: ASSPRMSRGETQY; v_call: TRBV28; j_call: TRBJ2-5
cdr3_aa: ASSRGHGQGVYEQY; v_call: TRBV5-1; j_call: TRBJ2-7
cdr3_aa: ASSPFRDRVKNIQY; v_call: TRBV27; j_call: TRBJ2-4
cdr3_aa: ASSRGRADPYEQY; v_call: TRBV14; j_call: TRBJ2-7
cdr3_aa: AWYRGPNYEQY; v_call: TRBV30; j_call: TRBJ2-7
cdr3_aa: ASSFSTGAQY; v_call: TRBV5-6; j_call: TRBJ2-5
cdr3_aa: AWSVLSPINTEAF; v_call: TRBV30; j_call: TRBJ1-1
cdr3_aa: ASSGDRDSGFNNEQF; v_call: TRBV28; j_call: TRBJ2-1
cdr3_aa: ASRQGAWQTQY; v_call: TRBV5-6; j_call: TRBJ2-5
cdr3_aa: ASRPGGASTDTQY; v_call: TRBV19; j_call: TRBJ2-3
cdr3_aa: ASRLAGSGEQF; v_call: TRBV5-4; j_call: TRBJ2-1
cdr3_aa: ASSLRSQGQGSTGELF; v_call: TRBV7-3; j_call: TRBJ2-2
cdr3_aa: ASSVGTSGTEQF; v_call: TRBV9; j_call: TRBJ2-1
cdr3_aa: ASSLPGLANEQF; v_call: TRBV28; j_call: TRBJ2-1
cdr3_aa: ASSLSGLAGGNEQF; v_call: TRBV28; j_call: TRBJ2-1
cdr3_aa: ASSPPGLQHTYEQY; v_call: TRBV5-1; j_call: TRBJ2-7
cdr3_aa: SVNRQDGNEQF; v_call: TRBV29-1; j_call: TRBJ2-1
cdr3_aa: ATSRVQGLYEQY; v_call: TRBV15; j_call: TRBJ2-7
cdr3_aa: ASSPGTSGRADTQY; v_call: TRBV11-2; j_call: TRBJ2-3
cdr3_aa: AWSLTGIYNEQF; v_call: TRBV30; j_call: TRBJ2-1
cdr3_aa: ASSILTDTQY; v_call: TRBV13; j_call: TRBJ2-3
cdr3_aa: ASSLGLAGNEDEQY; v_call: TRBV7-2; j_call: TRBJ2-7
cdr3_aa: ASSLRTGDGTEAF; v_call: TRBV5-1; j_call: TRBJ1-1
cdr3_aa: ASSRYGTSGREGEQF; v_call: TRBV4-3; j_call: TRBJ2-1
cdr3_aa: ASSLSTGRSYNEQF; v_call: TRBV11-2; j_call: TRBJ2-1
cdr3_aa: ASSTTENTEAF; v_call: TRBV6-1; j_call: TRBJ1-1
cdr3_aa: ASSAGQWSNQPQH; v_call: TRBV9; j_call: TRBJ1-5
cdr3_aa: SGTTGGSPNEQF; v_call: TRBV29-1; j_call: TRBJ2-1
cdr3_aa: AWRVGGANYGYT; v_call: TRBV30; j_call: TRBJ1-2
cdr3_aa: ASRSGERGYT; v_call: TRBV28; j_call: TRBJ1-2
cdr3_aa: ASSARPGNIQY; v_call: TRBV7-2; j_call: TRBJ2-4
cdr3_aa: ASSRLAGGFSDEQF; v_call: TRBV7-2; j_call: TRBJ2-1
cdr3_aa: ASSKITGGRAEAF; v_call: TRBV7-2; j_call: TRBJ1-1
cdr3_aa: ASSLGGLSNQPQH; v_call: TRBV5-1; j_call: TRBJ1-5
cdr3_aa: ASSRSPGNQPQH; v_call: TRBV18; j_call: TRBJ1-5
cdr3_aa: ASRLVDSYNEQF; v_call: TRBV5-6; j_call: TRBJ2-1
cdr3_aa: AISKDRGDTQY; v_call: TRBV10-3; j_call: TRBJ2-3
cdr3_aa: ASSQVRGNQPQH; v_call: TRBV4-3; j_call: TRBJ1-5